This T cell receptor (beta chain) was obtained from a study of blood T cell repertoires in COVID-19. Study as a whole: Specimens from acute and convalescent COVID-19 originated in the United States, Italy and Spain. PBMCs, B-cell-depleted T cells, or T cells were the source of the cDNA or gDNA that made up the material.

Authors' analysis steps: By means of reference gene primer amplification, nucleated cell counts were estimated. The data were produced by immunoSEQ multiplex PCR, yet TCRdb's version contains in-frame clones alone and is incomplete. The V and J calls and clone size are taken from that table; D and trimming were inferred from the DNA. This sample has roughly 74,000 clones, with just under 85% found just once. The CDR3 totals 16 residues. J was trimmed by 5 bases and V by 5 bases; bases with no gene match: 9. Germline CDR1 MNHNY, CDR2 SVGAGI (reference sequence). This chain links TRBV6-6 with TRBJ2-3, with 11 bases that match TRBD2. Sequencing was performed on peripheral blood. The receptor's source is a man between 65 and 85 years old with acute or convalescent COVID-19. DNA for the CDR3: TGTGCCAGCAGTCGGATAGCGGGGGGGGTCGGAGATACGCAGTATTTT. It is translated as CASSRIAGGVGDTQYF.